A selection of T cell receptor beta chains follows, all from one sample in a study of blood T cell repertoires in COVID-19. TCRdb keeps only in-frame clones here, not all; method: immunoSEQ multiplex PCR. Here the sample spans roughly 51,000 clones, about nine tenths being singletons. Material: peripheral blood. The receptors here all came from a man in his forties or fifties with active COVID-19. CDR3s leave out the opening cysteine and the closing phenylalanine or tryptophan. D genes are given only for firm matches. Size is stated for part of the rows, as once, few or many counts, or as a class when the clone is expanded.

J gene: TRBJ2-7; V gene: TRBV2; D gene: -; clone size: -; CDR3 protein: ASSESPGTTYEQY
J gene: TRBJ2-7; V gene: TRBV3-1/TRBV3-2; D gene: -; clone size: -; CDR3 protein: ASSQGVFDEQY
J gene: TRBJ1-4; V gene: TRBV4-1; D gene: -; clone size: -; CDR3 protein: ASSQASTNEKLF
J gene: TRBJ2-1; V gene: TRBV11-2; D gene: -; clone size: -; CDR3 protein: ASSFGVGGSIFSYNEQF
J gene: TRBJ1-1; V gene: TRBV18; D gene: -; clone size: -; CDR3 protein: ASSVNGNTEAF
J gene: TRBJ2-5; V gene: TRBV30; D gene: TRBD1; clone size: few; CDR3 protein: AWSEGARTQY
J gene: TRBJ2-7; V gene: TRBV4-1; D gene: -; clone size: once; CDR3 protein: ASSQVEGLSYEQY
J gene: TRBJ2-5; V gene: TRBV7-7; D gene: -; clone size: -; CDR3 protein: ASSLEVGRGQETQY
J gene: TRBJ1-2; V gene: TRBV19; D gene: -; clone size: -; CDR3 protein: ASSTQGMGYGYT
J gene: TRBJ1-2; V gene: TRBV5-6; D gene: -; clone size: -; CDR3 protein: ASNPGRNYGYT
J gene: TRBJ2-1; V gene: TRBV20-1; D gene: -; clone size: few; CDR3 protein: SAVIYEQF
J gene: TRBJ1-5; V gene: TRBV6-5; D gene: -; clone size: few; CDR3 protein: ASSQGVGSNQPQH
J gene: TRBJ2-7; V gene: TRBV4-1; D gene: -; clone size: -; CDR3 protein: ASSQGEAGIYEQY
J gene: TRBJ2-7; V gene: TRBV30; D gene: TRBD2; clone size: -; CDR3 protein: ACSGRIREQY
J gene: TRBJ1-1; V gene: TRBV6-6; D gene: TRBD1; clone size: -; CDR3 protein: ASRRTGDTEAF
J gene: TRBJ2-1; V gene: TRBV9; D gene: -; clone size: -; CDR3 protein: ASSARDYNEQF
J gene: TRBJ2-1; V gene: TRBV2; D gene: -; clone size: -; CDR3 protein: ASSKEVRSYNEQF
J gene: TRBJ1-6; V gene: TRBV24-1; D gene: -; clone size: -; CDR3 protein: ATKPGGGNRSPLH
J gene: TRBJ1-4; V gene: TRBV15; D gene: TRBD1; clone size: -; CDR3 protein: ATSRESGTGDEKLF
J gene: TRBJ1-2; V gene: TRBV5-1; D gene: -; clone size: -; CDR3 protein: ASSLDLGGPDYGYT
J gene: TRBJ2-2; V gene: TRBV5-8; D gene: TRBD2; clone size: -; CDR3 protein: ASSPIGLAGTGELF
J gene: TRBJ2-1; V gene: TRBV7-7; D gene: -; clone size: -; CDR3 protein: ASSPGQGLYNEQF
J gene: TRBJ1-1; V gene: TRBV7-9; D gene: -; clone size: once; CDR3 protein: ASSQDGGGIQAF
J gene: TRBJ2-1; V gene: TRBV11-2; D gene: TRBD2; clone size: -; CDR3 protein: ASSLDRGWVGRALEQF
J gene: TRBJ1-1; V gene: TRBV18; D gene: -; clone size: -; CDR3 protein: ASSPPHRVNTEAF
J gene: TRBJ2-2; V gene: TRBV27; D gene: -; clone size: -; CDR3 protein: ASRLPWKGGITGELF
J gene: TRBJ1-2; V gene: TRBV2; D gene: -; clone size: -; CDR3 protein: ASRAGGLLGGYT
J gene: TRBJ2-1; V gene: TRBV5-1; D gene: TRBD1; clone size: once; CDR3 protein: ASSWNPGQGSYNEQF
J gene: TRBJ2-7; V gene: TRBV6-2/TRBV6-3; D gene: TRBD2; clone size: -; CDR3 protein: ASSYTSGSYEQY
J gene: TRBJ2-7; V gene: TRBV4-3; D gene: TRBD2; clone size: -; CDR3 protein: ASSQALGTSGPYEQY
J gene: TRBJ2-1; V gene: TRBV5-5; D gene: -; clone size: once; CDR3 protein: ASSDPPGVRYEQF
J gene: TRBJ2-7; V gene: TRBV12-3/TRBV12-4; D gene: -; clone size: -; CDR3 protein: ASSSSSSEQY
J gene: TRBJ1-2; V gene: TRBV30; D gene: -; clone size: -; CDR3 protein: AKRSYYGYT
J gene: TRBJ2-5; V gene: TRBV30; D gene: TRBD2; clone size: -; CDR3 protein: AWSVKAGGETQY
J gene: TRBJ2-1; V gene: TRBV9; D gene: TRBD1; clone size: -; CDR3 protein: ASTRAGQGGNEQF
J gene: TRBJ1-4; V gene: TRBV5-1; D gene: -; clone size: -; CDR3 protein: ASSLSPRGSTNEKLF
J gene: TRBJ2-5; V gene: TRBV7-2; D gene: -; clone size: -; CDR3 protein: ASSLSAGVETQY
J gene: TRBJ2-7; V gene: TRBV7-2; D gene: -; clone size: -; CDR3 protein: ASSLSLDYEQY
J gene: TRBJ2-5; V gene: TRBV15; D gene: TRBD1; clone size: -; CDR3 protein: ATSRPRDRAETQY
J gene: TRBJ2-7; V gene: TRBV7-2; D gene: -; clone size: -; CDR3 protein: ASSLGTSSYEQY
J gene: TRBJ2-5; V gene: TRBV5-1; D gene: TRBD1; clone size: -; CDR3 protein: ASSSRDSVQETQY
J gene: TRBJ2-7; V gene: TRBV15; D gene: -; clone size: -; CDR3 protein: ATSRGSGQTGYEQY
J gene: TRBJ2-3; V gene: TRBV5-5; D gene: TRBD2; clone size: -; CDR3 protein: ASSDASGGDTQY
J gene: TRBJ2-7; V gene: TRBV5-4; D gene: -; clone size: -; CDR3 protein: ASSLDMSGQY
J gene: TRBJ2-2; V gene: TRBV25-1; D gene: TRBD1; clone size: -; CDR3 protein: ASNRGSGELF
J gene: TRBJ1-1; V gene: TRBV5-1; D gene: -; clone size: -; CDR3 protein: ASSFYGGNTEAF
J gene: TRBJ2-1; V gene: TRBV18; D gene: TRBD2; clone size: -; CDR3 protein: ASSRPLAEPYNEQF
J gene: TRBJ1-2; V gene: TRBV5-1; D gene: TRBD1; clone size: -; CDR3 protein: ASSLSGTGEGYT
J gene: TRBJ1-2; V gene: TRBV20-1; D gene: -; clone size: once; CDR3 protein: SARTDYGYT
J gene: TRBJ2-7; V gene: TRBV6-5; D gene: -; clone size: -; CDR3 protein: ASSDKGNNTYEQY
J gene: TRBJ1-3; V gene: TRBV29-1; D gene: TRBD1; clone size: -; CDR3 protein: SVDRGDTIY
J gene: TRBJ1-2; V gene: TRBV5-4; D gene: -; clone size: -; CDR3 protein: ASNEGGGRTSYT
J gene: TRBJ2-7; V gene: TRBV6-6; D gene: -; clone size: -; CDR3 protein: ASLRHQTEQY
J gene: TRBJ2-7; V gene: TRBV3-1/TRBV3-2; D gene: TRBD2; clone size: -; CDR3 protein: ASSQVGGRDYEQY
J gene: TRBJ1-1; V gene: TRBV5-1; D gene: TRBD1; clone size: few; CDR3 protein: ASSLQGANTEAF